The 25 T cell receptor beta chains below all came from one sample that was sequenced in a study of CD8+ T cells in alopecia areata. Treatment described: oral pan-JAK inhibitor, 5-10 mg twice daily. The authors extracted RNA and reverse transcribed it into cDNA as the sequencing template. TCRdb's table, derived via immunoSEQ multiplex PCR, lists solely in-frame clones and lacks some. The sample includes roughly 230,000 clones, around two fifths of them seen just once. Material: CD4+ T cells sorted from blood, obtained around week 37, from a patient treated with tofacitinib. The receptors stem from a human donor with alopecia areata.

The gene calls are TRBV7-2 and TRBJ2-7; possibly TRBD1 for D (5 bases). Germline V gene data show CDR1 as SGHTA and CDR2 as FQGNSA. The CDR3 length is 15 residues. Trimming pared 5 bases from V and 2 bases from J, leaving 16 bases between. The CDR3 region is CASSVDSTGTYEQYF. The DNA of the CDR3 is TGTGCCAGCAGCGTAGACAGCACCGGAACCTACGAGCAGTACTTC.

This chain uses TRBV4-1 with TRBJ2-2; 8 positions agree with TRBD1. V dropped 1 base and J dropped 6; count of bases not matched to a gene: 7. The CDR3 sequence is 16 residues long. From germline, CDR1 is MGHRA and CDR2 YSYEKL. CDR3 sequence: CASSQATGAGSGELFF. The CDR3 nucleotides read TGCGCCAGCAGCCAAGCGACAGGGGCCGGGTCCGGGGAGCTGTTTTTT.

Only one count was recorded for this clone. V usage is TRBV2 and J usage is TRBJ2-5, with 11 bases aligning to TRBD2. Germline lookup yields CDR1 SNHLY and CDR2 FYNNEI. The CDR3 has 12 amino acids. CDR3 residues: CATTGTSGFQYF. The CDR3 DNA reads as TGTGCTACCACCGGGACTAGCGGCTTTCAGTACTTC. Using reference TRBV2 and TRBJ2-5 for the parts outside the CDR3, the full variable domain is EPEVTQTPSHQVTQMGQEVILRCVPISNHLYFYWYRQILGQKVEFLVSFYNNEISEKSEIFDDQFSVERPDGSNFTLKIRSTKLEDSAMYFCATTGTSGFQYFGPGTRLLVL.

The V gene is TRBV7-9, the J gene TRBJ2-5; TRBD2 agrees at 8 bases. Germline V gene sequence: CDR1 SEHNR, CDR2 FQNEAQ (reference sequence). This CDR3 spans 16 amino acids. Trimming took 3 bases from V and 5 from J; bases not matched to a gene: 11. The CDR3 region has the DNA TGTGCCAGCAGCTTTACGACCTCGGGAGGGTCGGAGACCCAGTACTTC. Amino acid sequence: CASSFTTSGGSETQYF.

This chain uses TRBV2 with TRBJ2-1; weak D call: TRBD1 (5 bases). Germline CDR1 SNHLY, CDR2 FYNNEI. The CDR3 is made up of 14 amino acids. V was pared by 6 bases and J by 1 base, with 10 bases between. DNA of the CDR3: TGTGCCAGCAGGGGGCTGCAATCCTACAATGAGCAGTTCTTC. It translates to CASRGLQSYNEQFF.

This clone was seen only a few times. This chain uses TRBV2 with TRBJ2-1, with D possibly matching TRBD2 (5 bases). In germline, CDR1 is SNHLY, CDR2 FYNNEI. The CDR3 runs to 13 residues. V was cut by 7 bases and J by 1 base, with 8 bases left in between. The CDR3 nucleotides are TGTGCCAGCAAGAGCGGATCCTACAATGAGCAGTTCTTC. Protein: CASKSGSYNEQFF.

This clone was counted a few times. This chain joins TRBV29-1 and TRBJ1-1; D not resolved. V was pared by 5 bases and J by 0 bases, with 10 bases between. The CDR3 totals 13 residues. The germline gives CDR1 SQVTM, CDR2 ANQGSEA. CDR3 amino acids: CSVTRGMNTEAFF. CDR3 coding DNA: TGCAGCGTTACCCGAGGGATGAACACTGAAGCTTTCTTT. Supplemented by reference TRBV29-1 and TRBJ1-1, the full variable domain reads SAVISQKPSRDICQRGTSLTIQCQVDSQVTMMFWYRQQPGQSLTLIATANQGSEATYESGFVIDKFPISRPNLTFSTLTVSNMSPEDSSIYLCSVTRGMNTEAFFGQGTRLTVV.

The chain is built from TRBV30 and TRBJ1-4; no firm D call. Trimming took 3 bases from V and 1 from J, leaving 6 bases between them. Looked up from germline, CDR1 is GTSNPN and CDR2 is SVGIG (reference sequence). CDR3 length: 13 amino acids. DNA for the CDR3: TGTGCCTGGAGACAGAGAACTAATGAAAAACTGTTTTTT. Protein sequence: CAWRQRTNEKLFF.

The V and J genes are TRBV29-1 and TRBJ2-1; a possible D gene is TRBD2 (6 bases). V was cut by 4 bases and J by 9 bases, with 19 bases left in between. Germline V CDR1 and CDR2: SQVTM, ANQGSEA. The length of the CDR3 is 14 residues. CDR3 in amino acids: CSVVSGRTIREQFF. The CDR3 DNA reads TGCAGCGTTGTTTCAGGGAGGACCATTCGTGAGCAGTTCTTC.

V and J are TRBV30 and TRBJ2-1; tentative D call: TRBD2 (6 bases). Germline V gene sequence: CDR1 GTSNPN, CDR2 SVGIG (reference sequence). Trimming stripped 5 bases from V and 3 bases from J, with 11 bases between. The CDR3 is 13 residues long. In DNA, the CDR3 is TGTGCCTGGTCCGGGACTGGCTACAATGAGCAGTTCTTC. This gives the protein CAWSGTGYNEQFF.

CDR3 sequence reads: CASSLPGPSKGTDTQYF. The CDR3 DNA sequence: TGTGCCAGCAGCCTACCCGGACCGTCGAAGGGCACAGATACGCAGTATTTT. V gene TRBV28 combines with J gene TRBJ2-3; D is unclear. Trimming pared 6 bases from V and 1 base from J, leaving 20 bases between. The CDR3 sequence is 17 residues long. Germline V gene data show CDR1 as MDHEN and CDR2 as SYDVKM.

V is TRBV7-9 and J is TRBJ1-2; 7 bases match TRBD1. The CDR3 has 18 residues. CDR1 and CDR2 from the germline V gene are SEHNR and FQNEAQ (reference sequence). V lost 0 bases, J lost 2 bases, and 12 bases stayed unmatched. This chain's CDR3 is CASSLALSTGTVNYGYTF. The DNA for the CDR3 is TGTGCCAGCAGCTTAGCGCTCAGTACTGGGACAGTGAACTATGGCTACACCTTC.

Only a few counts were recorded for this clone. The rearrangement links TRBV5-1 to TRBJ1-4; the D is unclear. Germline V CDR1 and CDR2: SGHRS, YFSETQ. V was trimmed by 7 bases and J by 5 bases, leaving 9 bases between them. The CDR3 consists of 12 residues. As DNA, the CDR3 is TGCGCCAGCGGGTTCACAAATGAAAAACTGTTTTTT. It codes for CASGFTNEKLFF. The whole variable domain, remainder taken from reference TRBV5-1 and TRBJ1-4, is KAGVTQTPRYLIKTRGQQVTLSCSPISGHRSVSWYQQTPGQGLQFLFEYFSETQRNKGNFPGRFSGRQFSNSRSEMNVSTLELGDSALYLCASGFTNEKLFFGSGTQLSVL.

This clone was counted many times. Other DNA sequences in the same sample also yield this CDR3. This chain connects TRBV11-3 to TRBJ2-3; tentative D call: TRBD2 (6 bases). V was cut by 1 base and J by 1 base, with 9 bases left in between. CDR1 is SGHNT, CDR2 YENEEA, per germline. CDR3 length: 15 residues. This CDR3 reads CASSLGTGGTDTQYF. In DNA form, the CDR3 reads TGTGCCAGCAGCTTAGGGACGGGGGGCACAGATACGCAGTATTTT. Filled out from reference TRBV11-3 and TRBJ2-3, the complete variable domain reads EAGVVQSPRYKIIEKKQPVAFWCNPISGHNTLYWYLQNLGQGPELLIRYENEEAVDDSQLPKDRFSAERLKGVDSTLKIQPAELGDSAVYLCASSLGTGGTDTQYFGPGTRLTVL.

This clone was detected a few times. The CDR3 protein is CSVDPDWNEQFF. The CDR3 bases are TGCAGCGTTGATCCGGACTGGAATGAGCAGTTCTTC. V is TRBV29-1 and J is TRBJ2-1, with TRBD2 as a possible D gene (5 bases). There are 12 residues in the CDR3. The V gene's germline CDR1 is SQVTM and CDR2 ANQGSEA. V shed 3 bases and J shed 7 bases, with 10 bases lying between them.

V usage is TRBV15 and J usage is TRBJ2-4, with D tentatively TRBD1 (5 bases). Trimming removed 5 bases at V and 0 bases at J, with 14 bases between. The CDR3 is 16 residues long. Germline assignment: CDR1 LNHNV and CDR2 YYDKDF (reference sequence). The CDR3: CATSVQDIVAKNIQYF. The DNA of the CDR3 is TGTGCCACCAGCGTACAGGATATCGTAGCCAAAAACATTCAGTACTTC.

This clone came up a few times. The genes are TRBV2 and TRBJ1-2, with D perhaps matching TRBD1 (6 bases). V was pared by 8 bases and J by 1 base, with 14 bases between. The CDR3 contains 14 residues. Germline assignment: CDR1 SNHLY and CDR2 FYNNEI. CDR3 sequence (DNA): TGTGCCAGCGAGACAGGCAGAGTTAACTATGGCTACACCTTC. Protein sequence: CASETGRVNYGYTF.

This rearrangement joins TRBV10-3 to TRBJ2-1, with TRBD2 as a possible D gene (6 bases). V lost 9 bases, J lost 7 bases, and 16 bases lay in between. CDR1 and CDR2 from the germline V gene are ENHRY and SYGVKD. The CDR3 consists of 13 residues. As DNA, the CDR3 is TGTGCCATGGCCGCGGGGTGGAGGAATGAGCAGTTCTTC. Encoded protein: CAMAAGWRNEQFF.

V is TRBV30 and J is TRBJ2-7; 9 nucleotides line up with TRBD1. Germline V gene lookup returns CDR1 GTSNPN and CDR2 SVGIG (reference sequence). V shed 3 bases, J shed 7 bases, and the junction held 4 bases outside the gene matches. The CDR3 has 12 amino acids. The CDR3 loop is CAWRQGAREQYF. The DNA for the CDR3 is TGTGCCTGGAGACAGGGGGCGCGGGAGCAGTACTTC.

The chain is built from TRBV5-1 and TRBJ2-7; D unresolved. This CDR3 comprises 15 residues. Germline CDR1 and CDR2: SGHRS and YFSETQ. Trimming cost V 2 bases and J 6 bases, with 18 bases left between them. The CDR3 here is CASSFFDVQIGEQYF. Here the CDR3 DNA reads TGCGCCAGCAGCTTCTTTGACGTCCAAATCGGCGAGCAGTACTTC.

The rearrangement links TRBV27 to TRBJ2-7; tentative D call: TRBD2 (7 bases). The CDR3 spans 13 residues. V lost 5 bases, J lost 1 base, and 9 bases lay in between. CDR1 and CDR2 from the germline V gene are MNHEY and SMNVEV (reference sequence). CDR3 nucleotides: TGTGCCAGCAGTAAGGGGGGGTCCTACGAGCAGTACTTC. This gives the protein CASSKGGSYEQYF.

This clone appeared a few times. The CDR3 is CASSFVGGEQYF. CDR3 DNA sequence: TGCGCCAGCAGCTTCGTTGGGGGGGAGCAGTACTTC. This chain links TRBV5-1 with TRBJ2-7; possibly TRBD2 for D (6 bases). The ends were cut back, 2 bases at V and 7 bases at J, with 10 bases in the middle. Per the germline V gene, CDR1 is SGHRS and CDR2 is YFSETQ. The CDR3 sequence is 12 residues long. Looking up the rest from reference TRBV5-1 and TRBJ2-7 gives the full variable domain: KAGVTQTPRYLIKTRGQQVTLSCSPISGHRSVSWYQQTPGQGLQFLFEYFSETQRNKGNFPGRFSGRQFSNSRSEMNVSTLELGDSALYLCASSFVGGEQYFGPGTRLTVT.

The CDR3 region has the DNA TGTGCCAGCAGCTCGACCACGTCGTTTTACGGCTACACCTTC. It encodes CASSSTTSFYGYTF. The chain is built from TRBV4-2 and TRBJ1-2; D not resolved. Germline CDR1 reads LGHNA; CDR2 reads YNFKEQ. This CDR3 comprises 14 residues. V gave up 5 bases and J gave up 8 bases, with 18 bases separating them.

The rearrangement joins TRBV9 to TRBJ2-3, with 7 bases identical to TRBD2. Germline V lookup: CDR1 SGDLS, CDR2 YYNGEE. V shed 2 bases and J 2 bases; nucleotides not matched to a gene: 8. The CDR3 has 16 amino acids. DNA for the CDR3: TGTGCCAGCAGCGTGTCGTCTAGCGGTAACACAGATACGCAGTATTTT. Amino acid sequence: CASSVSSSGNTDTQYF. Full variable domain (missing parts from reference TRBV9 and TRBJ2-3): DSGVTQTPKHLITATGQRVTLRCSPRSGDLSVYWYQQSLDQGLQFLIQYYNGEERAKGNILERFSAQQFPDLHSELNLSSLELGDSALYFCASSVSSSGNTDTQYFGPGTRLTVL.

The genes are TRBV10-3 and TRBJ1-1; D unresolved. CDR1 is ENHRY and CDR2 is SYGVKD in the germline V gene. There are 12 residues in the CDR3. V gave up 3 bases and J gave up 5 bases, with 7 bases separating them. The CDR3 nucleotides read TGTGCCATCAGTGAACACGGGACTGAAGCTTTCTTT. This gives the protein CAISEHGTEAFF.